A selection of T cell receptor beta chains follows, all from one sample in a study of T cell changes during pregnancy in multiple sclerosis. Sequenced by immunoSEQ multiplex PCR; TCRdb stores in-frame clones only, minus some. This table has tens of thousands of clones, 80% to 95% appearing once. The sequences come from CD8+ T cells from peripheral blood mononuclear cells, collected in the third trimester of pregnancy. Every receptor here comes from a female donor with multiple sclerosis, enrolled in a pregnancy study. Both conserved end residues are part of each CDR3. A D gene is named only where the DNA matches it firmly. Where a row states a size, it is once, few, many or the class of an expanded clone; other rows omit it.

d_call | j_call | clone_size | v_call | cdr3_aa | cdr3_nt
NA | TRBJ1-1 | NA | TRBV4-1 | CASSLTGVNTEAFF | TGCGCCAGCAGCCTCACCGGAGTGAACACTGAAGCTTTCTTT
TRBD1 | TRBJ2-7 | NA | TRBV7-9 | CASSPRQGNSYEQYF | TGTGCCAGCAGCCCCCGACAGGGGAATTCGTACGAGCAGTACTTC
TRBD2 | TRBJ2-2 | NA | TRBV9 | CASSVPRLAPNTGELFF | TGTGCCAGCAGCGTTCCTCGACTAGCTCCGAACACCGGGGAGCTGTTTTTT
TRBD1 | TRBJ1-6 | NA | TRBV2 | CASPTGGGQGNSPLHF | TGTGCCAGCCCAACCGGGGGGGGACAGGGAAACTCACCCCTCCACTTT
NA | TRBJ2-5 | NA | TRBV5-4 | CASSLSSGVQETQYF | TGTGCCAGCAGCTTGTCCTCGGGGGTGCAAGAGACCCAGTACTTC
NA | TRBJ1-6 | NA | TRBV7-2 | CASSRASGSPLHF | TGTGCCAGCAGCCGTGCTTCAGGTTCACCCCTCCACTTT
TRBD2 | TRBJ2-4 | few | TRBV13 | CASSLGAGTSGSVGIQYF | TGTGCCAGCAGCTTAGGCGCCGGGACTAGCGGGAGTGTTGGCATTCAGTACTTC
NA | TRBJ2-1 | once | TRBV6-5 | CASSYSTPVHEQFF | TGTGCCAGCAGTTACTCCACGCCAGTGCATGAGCAGTTCTTC
TRBD1 | TRBJ2-7 | NA | TRBV6-1 | CASSEDPGQGTYEQYF | TGTGCCAGCAGTGAAGACCCGGGACAGGGTACCTACGAGCAGTACTTC
NA | TRBJ1-4 | NA | TRBV7-9 | CASSTRQSPNEKLFF | TGTGCCAGCAGCACGCGACAGAGCCCTAATGAAAAACTGTTTTTT
TRBD1 | TRBJ1-1 | NA | TRBV7-9 | CASSPPEGTGVDTEAFF | TGTGCCAGCAGCCCACCGGAGGGGACAGGGGTTGACACTGAAGCTTTCTTT
TRBD1 | TRBJ1-2 | NA | TRBV19 | CASSADLPGTGPPPYGYTF | TGTGCCAGTAGTGCCGACCTGCCCGGGACAGGACCTCCGCCCTATGGCTACACCTTC
TRBD2 | TRBJ2-6 | NA | TRBV2 | CASSLLAGGRPAGANVLTF | TGTGCCAGCAGTCTCCTAGCGGGGGGGAGACCGGCTGGGGCCAACGTCCTGACTTTC
TRBD1 | TRBJ1-4 | once | TRBV7-8 | CASSRDRGREKLFF | TGTGCCAGCAGTCGGGACAGGGGCAGAGAAAAACTGTTTTTT